A single sample gave rise to the 15 T cell receptor beta chains below, sequenced in a study of breast tumors, draining lymph nodes, adjacent tissues. TCRdb re-derived calls from the multiplex PCR reads in MiXCR, one entry per CDR3 protein. The sample gives 100,000 to 150,000 distinct CDR3 sequences, just under 20% of which show up once; roughly 3.6% is in the top ten. Breast cancer patients provided tissue from their axillary draining lymph nodes. The sequencing sample was made of axillary lymph node tissue. These receptors all come from a female donor with breast cancer. Some clones in this sample may be carry-over from other donors' samples.

This clonotype showed up many times. The chain uses TRBV5-1 and TRBJ2-7, with TRBD1 identical over 9 bases. J gave up 4 bases and V 1 base, and 3 bases lay outside the gene matches. Germline CDR1 reads SGHRS; CDR2 reads YFSETQ. This CDR3 has 14 amino acids. CDR3 sequence reads: CASSLRDREYEQYF. In nucleotides, the CDR3 is TGCGCCAGCAGCTTGAGGGACAGGGAATACGAGCAGTACTTC. Complete variable domain (other parts from reference TRBV5-1 and TRBJ2-7): KAGVTQTPRYLIKTRGQQVTLSCSPISGHRSVSWYQQTPGQGLQFLFEYFSETQRNKGNFPGRFSGRQFSNSRSEMNVSTLELGDSALYLCASSLRDREYEQYFGPGTRLTVT.

This sequence joins TRBV6-1 and TRBJ1-5; D might be TRBD1 (5 bases). Trimming took 1 base from V and 6 from J, leaving 10 bases between them. There are 14 residues in the CDR3. Germline assignment: CDR1 MNHNS and CDR2 SASEGT. CDR3 DNA sequence: TGTGCCAGCAGTGAAGACAGGAGGAGTCAGCCCCAGCATTTT. Amino acid sequence: CASSEDRRSQPQHF.

V gene TRBV19 combines with J gene TRBJ1-5, with D perhaps TRBD1 (5 bases). Trimming pared 3 bases from V and 6 bases from J, leaving 15 bases between. This CDR3 is 15 amino acids long. Germline V gene lookup returns CDR1 LNHDA and CDR2 SQIVND (reference sequence). The CDR3 is CASSIGGARGQPQHF. DNA for the CDR3: TGTGCCAGTAGTATTGGCGGGGCGAGGGGTCAGCCCCAGCATTTT.

The chain is built from TRBV10-3 and TRBJ1-6; possibly TRBD1 for D (6 bases). Germline V lookup: CDR1 ENHRY, CDR2 SYGVKD. V was clipped by 6 bases and J by 5 bases, with 14 bases between them. CDR3 size: 15 residues. This CDR3 reads CAISPGGGNNSPLHF. The CDR3 DNA reads TGTGCCATCAGCCCAGGAGGGGGTAATAATTCACCCCTCCACTTT.

This clonotype was recorded many times. The V call is TRBV5-8, the J call TRBJ2-7, with D possibly matching TRBD2 (5 bases). V shed 5 bases and J shed 2 bases, with 17 bases lying between them. CDR1 and CDR2 from the germline V gene are SGHTS and YDEGEE. The CDR3 is 15 residues long. The CDR3 DNA reads as TGTGCCAGCAGGCTTTACGGAGGTCCGACCTACGAGCAGTACTTC. Amino acids: CASRLYGGPTYEQYF.

A remark on this clonotype: It may be a read error: a sequence one base away is much more abundant. V usage is TRBV20-1 and J usage is TRBJ2-5, with a possible D match to TRBD2 (6 bases). Germline CDR1 is DFQATT and CDR2 is SNEGSKA (reference sequence). This CDR3 has 19 amino acids. The CDR3 nucleotides read TGCAGTGCTAGAGACCCCTCAGCTAGCGCCGAAGGAGTTAGTGAGACCCGGTACTTC. It translates to CSARDPSASAEGVSETRYF.

This clonotype has a count of ten or more. The chain is built from TRBV5-1 and TRBJ2-3, with a weak D call TRBD1 (6 bases). This CDR3 region has 15 residues. Looked up from germline, CDR1 is SGHRS and CDR2 is YFSETQ. V gave up 4 bases and J gave up 0 bases, with 12 bases separating them. CDR3 region: CASSLRTVSTDTQYF. The CDR3 coding sequence is TGCGCCAGCAGCCTCCGGACAGTGAGCACAGATACGCAGTATTTT.

This clonotype was recorded at least ten times. The V and J genes are TRBV30 and TRBJ2-7; the match to TRBD2 covers 11 bases. CDR3 length equals 17 residues. In germline, CDR1 is GTSNPN, CDR2 SVGIG (reference sequence). V trimming: 2 bases; J trimming: 1 base; junction bases outside the gene matches: 10. CDR3 region: CAWSRISGRGGSYEQYF. The CDR3 DNA reads TGTGCCTGGAGTAGGATTAGCGGGAGGGGGGGGTCCTACGAGCAGTACTTC.

This clonotype was counted ten times or more. The chain joins TRBV9 to TRBJ2-7, with 7 bases matching TRBD1. The J segment lost 6 bases and the V segment lost 0 bases, leaving 3 bases of the junction unmatched. The CDR3 sequence is 13 residues long. Germline V CDR1 and CDR2: SGDLS, YYNGEE. The CDR3: CASSVGQGSEQYF. CDR3 sequence (DNA): TGTGCCAGCAGCGTAGGACAGGGAAGCGAGCAGTACTTC.

This clonotype was detected many times. The V and J genes are TRBV29-1 and TRBJ2-1; D is unclear. Germline V gives CDR1 SQVTM, CDR2 ANQGSEA. The length of the CDR3 is 16 residues. V was cut by 7 bases and J by 3 bases, with 22 bases left in between. The CDR3 loop reads CSAKALDPRFYNEQFF. For the CDR3, the DNA is TGCAGCGCAAAGGCCTTGGACCCCCGTTTCTACAATGAGCAGTTCTTC.

This clonotype came up many times. CDR3 sequence: CASSDAPVYGYTF. DNA of the CDR3: TGTGCCAGCAGTGATGCACCAGTCTATGGCTACACCTTC. The genes are TRBV6-1 and TRBJ1-2, with D unclear. V was cut by 3 bases and J by 4 bases, with 9 bases left in between. The germline V gene encodes CDR1 MNHNS and CDR2 SASEGT. This CDR3 contains 13 residues.

The sample holds a few counts of this clonotype. This may arise from a read error, as a much more abundant clone is one base away. The chain links TRBV4-2 to TRBJ2-5; D gene ambiguous. The V end lost 1 base, the J end lost 2 bases, and 14 bases lay between the germline ends. The CDR3 contains 16 residues. Looked up from germline, CDR1 is LGHNA and CDR2 is YNFKEQ. CDR3 residues: CASSQGSVIRQETQYF. The DNA of the CDR3 is TGTGCCAGCAGCCAAGGGTCGGTGATAAGACAAGAGACCCAGTACTTC.

This clonotype was counted ten times or more. The chain recombines TRBV3-1 with TRBJ1-2; TRBD1 matches 7 bases. Germline CDR1 reads LGHDT; CDR2 reads YNNKEL (reference sequence). There are 14 residues in the CDR3. Trimming removed 1 base from V and 6 bases from J; junction bases left unmatched: 5. CDR3: CASSQGLGTDGYTF. CDR3 bases: TGTGCCAGCAGCCAAGGCTTGGGGACAGATGGCTACACCTTC.

This clonotype has more than one count but fewer than ten. The gene calls are TRBV28 and TRBJ2-7; 11 bases align to TRBD1. Germline CDR1 reads MDHEN; CDR2 reads SYDVKM. Trimming took 9 bases from V and 1 from J; bases not matched to a gene: 5. This CDR3 comprises 14 residues. CDR3 nucleotides: TGTGCCAGTATCGGGACAGGGGGATCCTACGAGCAGTACTTC. Protein sequence: CASIGTGGSYEQYF.

In this sample, this clonotype turned up a few times. The gene calls are TRBV20-1 and TRBJ1-5, with a weak D call TRBD1 (5 bases). Germline CDR1 and CDR2: DFQATT and SNEGSKA (reference sequence). V was trimmed by 5 bases and J by 2 bases, leaving 13 bases between them. This CDR3 region has 14 residues. The CDR3 sequence: CSAGRQLGNQPQHF. The CDR3 region has the DNA TGCAGTGCTGGAAGACAGTTGGGCAATCAGCCCCAGCATTTT.